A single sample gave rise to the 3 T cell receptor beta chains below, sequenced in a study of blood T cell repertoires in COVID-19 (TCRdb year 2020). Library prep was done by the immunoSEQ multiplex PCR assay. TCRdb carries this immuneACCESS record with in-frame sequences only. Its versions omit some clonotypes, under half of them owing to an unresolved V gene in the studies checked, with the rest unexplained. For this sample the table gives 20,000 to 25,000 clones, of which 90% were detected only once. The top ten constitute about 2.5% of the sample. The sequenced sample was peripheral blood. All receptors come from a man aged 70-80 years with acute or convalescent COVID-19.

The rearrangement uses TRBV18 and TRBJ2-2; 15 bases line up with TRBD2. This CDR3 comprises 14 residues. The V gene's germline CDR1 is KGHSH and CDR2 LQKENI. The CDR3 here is CYSGLAGGAGELFF. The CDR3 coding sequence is TGTTATTCTGGACTAGCGGGAGGGGCCGGGGAGCTGTTTTTT.

As DNA, the CDR3 is TGTGCCAGCAGCTTGAGGGCTACTACTAGTTCACCCCTCCACTTT. Protein sequence: CASSLRATTSSPLHF. The V call is TRBV5-6, the J call TRBJ1-6; D gene ambiguous. V lost 1 base and J 9 bases, leaving 14 bases between the germline ends. CDR3 size: 15 residues. Germline lookup yields CDR1 SGHDT and CDR2 YYEEEE.

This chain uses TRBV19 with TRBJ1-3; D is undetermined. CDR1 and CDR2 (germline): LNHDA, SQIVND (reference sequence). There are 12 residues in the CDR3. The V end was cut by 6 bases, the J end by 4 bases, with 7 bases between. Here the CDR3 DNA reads TGTGCCAGTAGCGTGGAGGGAAACACCATATATTTT. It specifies CASSVEGNTIYF.